The present TCR beta chain was sequenced within a study of OX40 agonist ivuxolimab in advanced cancers. Only one count was recorded for this clone. Per germline, CDR1 SGHTA and CDR2 FQGNSA. CDR3 length: 16 amino acids. V lost 0 bases to trimming and J lost 0 bases; unmatched junction nucleotides: 4. Data came from immunoSEQ multiplex PCR; TCRdb stores just in-frame clones and leaves some out. The table has approximately 58,000 clones, 65% to 85% seen once. The sequencing used CD4+ or CD8+ T cells sorted from blood, collected in a trial of the OX40 agonist ivuxolimab. The chain has TRBV7-2 and TRBJ2-7, with 8 bases that match TRBD2. This TCR was sampled from an adult with an advanced solid tumor such as melanoma, head and neck, liver or kidney cancer. The CDR3 here is CASSLARGGRSYEQYF. CDR3 DNA sequence: TGTGCCAGCAGCTTAGCCCGGGGGGGCCGCTCCTACGAGCAGTACTTC.